This T cell receptor beta chain is from a study of CXCR3-negative and CXCR3-positive naive CD8 T cells. Study-level points and caveats: CXCR3-positive naive cells carried more hydrophobic TRB CDR3s than CXCR3-negative naive cells did. Freshly isolated PBMCs were used in most assays, given partial CXCR3 loss after freezing.

Measured by frequency, this clonotype is medium-sized. The antigen remains unidentified. 5' RACE with UMI labels generated the TRB cDNA libraries. Following a re-call of the 5' RACE reads, TCRdb has one entry per CDR3 protein and lacks DNA. The table counts about 5,300 distinct CDR3 sequences; around 1.7% lies in the top ten. This clonotype originated in a human donor in good health. Some clones in this sample may be carry-over from other donors' samples. The specimen sequenced was naive CXCR3+ CD8+ T cells from blood. Specified subset: CD45RO-CCR7+CD27+CD95- naive CD8+ T cells expressing CXCR3 (TNR3+).

CDR3 residues: CASSQYLTSGPQETQYF. The chain has TRBV3-1 and TRBJ2-5; TCRdb picks TRBD2, but there is no DNA to check that call. Per the germline V gene, CDR1 is LGHDT and CDR2 is YNNKEL (reference sequence). The CDR3 sequence is 17 residues long.